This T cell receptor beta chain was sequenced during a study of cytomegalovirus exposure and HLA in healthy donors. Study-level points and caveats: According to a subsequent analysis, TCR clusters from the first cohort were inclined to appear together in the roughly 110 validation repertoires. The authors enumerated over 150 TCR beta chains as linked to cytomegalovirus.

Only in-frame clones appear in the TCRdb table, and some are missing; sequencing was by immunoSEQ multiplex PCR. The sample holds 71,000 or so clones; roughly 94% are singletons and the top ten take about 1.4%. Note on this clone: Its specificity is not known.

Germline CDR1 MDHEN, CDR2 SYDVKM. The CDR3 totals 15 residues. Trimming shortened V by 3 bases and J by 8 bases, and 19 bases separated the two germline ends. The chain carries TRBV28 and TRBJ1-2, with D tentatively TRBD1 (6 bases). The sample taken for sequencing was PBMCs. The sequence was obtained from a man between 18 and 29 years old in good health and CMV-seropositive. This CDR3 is CASSLPLQGFGGYTF. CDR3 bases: TGTGCCAGCAGTTTGCCATTACAGGGTTTTGGAGGCTACACCTTC.